A single sample is the source of the 27 T cell receptor beta chains below, sequenced in a study of identical twins (dated by TCRdb to the mid-2010s). Library method: 5' RACE. The run used an Illumina HiSeq 2000. The public sequencing data were trimmed at Q25 with fastp and processed into clonotypes with MiXCR by TCRdb, which kept only in-frame beta chains. Identical CDR3 proteins give one entry, which carries the most common genes and DNA. This sample holds more than 400,000 distinct CDR3 sequences; nearly 15% were observed only once. The top ten clones comprise about 0.4% of the sample. These records were also assigned to another study, of yellow fever vaccine responses in identical twins.

The specimen sequenced was CD4+ T cells sorted from blood. These receptors all stem from a woman between 18 and 29 years old in good health.

This clonotype has a handful of counts. This sequence joins TRBV20-1 and TRBJ1-5; D unclear. The CDR3 sequence is 16 residues long. Germline lookup yields CDR1 DFQATT and CDR2 SNEGSKA (reference sequence). Between the trimmed V and J ends, which lost 3 bases and 1 base, there was a span of 16 bases. CDR3 DNA sequence: TGCAGTGCTAGGAGGGCCACACTTAGGAGCAATCAGCCCCAGCATTTT. The encoded protein is CSARRATLRSNQPQHF.

The chain has TRBV29-1 and TRBJ2-1, with D possibly being TRBD1 or TRBD2 (5 bases each). The germline gives CDR1 SQVTM, CDR2 ANQGSEA. This CDR3 is built from 13 residues. The V gene lost 6 bases and the J gene lost 11 bases, with 20 bases spanning the gap. The CDR3 here is CSVFPFGTNKQFF. DNA for the CDR3: TGCAGCGTGTTCCCCTTCGGGACGAACAAGCAGTTCTTC.

The V and J genes are TRBV2 and TRBJ2-3; 10 bases fit TRBD2. V lost 9 bases, J lost 2 bases, and 2 bases stayed unmatched. CDR3 length: 13 amino acids. Per germline, CDR1 SNHLY and CDR2 FYNNEI. Written as DNA, the CDR3 is TGTGCCAGAGGACTAGCGGACACAGATACGCAGTATTTT. Amino acid sequence: CARGLADTDTQYF.

J is TRBJ2-7 and V is TRBV20-1; TRBD2 is a possible D gene (7 bases). V was pared by 0 bases and J by 4 bases, with 13 bases between. Germline-derived CDR1 and CDR2 are DFQATT and SNEGSKA (reference sequence). The CDR3 contains 14 residues. In DNA, the CDR3 is TGCAGTGCTAGAGATCAACGGGGGGCTTACGAGCAGTACTTC. Its translation: CSARDQRGAYEQYF.

The rearrangement links TRBV12-3 or TRBV12-4 to TRBJ2-1; D gene uncertain. CDR3 length: 14 residues. Trimming pared 5 bases from V and 4 bases from J, leaving 12 bases between. For the CDR3, the DNA is TGTGCCAGCAGTACCAGTCGGAGATACAATGAGCAGTTCTTC. It encodes CASSTSRRYNEQFF.

This clonotype has only a few counts. The chain joins TRBV5-1 to TRBJ2-7; 7 bases are a match to TRBD1. Unmatched junction bases numbered 14, after V lost 4 bases and J lost 4 bases. Germline assignment: CDR1 SGHRS and CDR2 YFSETQ. The CDR3 has 16 amino acids. The CDR3 reads CASSPTPGQANYEQYF. CDR3 sequence (DNA): TGCGCCAGCAGCCCGACGCCCGGACAGGCGAATTACGAGCAGTACTTC. Full variable domain (remainder filled in from reference TRBV5-1 and TRBJ2-7): KAGVTQTPRYLIKTRGQQVTLSCSPISGHRSVSWYQQTPGQGLQFLFEYFSETQRNKGNFPGRFSGRQFSNSRSEMNVSTLELGDSALYLCASSPTPGQANYEQYFGPGTRLTVT.

CDR3 amino acids: CASSRDSRETQYF. The CDR3 bases are TGTGCCAGCTCAAGGGACAGTCGAGAGACCCAGTACTTC. The genes are TRBV18 and TRBJ2-5, with TRBD1 identical over 7 bases. The ends lost 5 bases at V and 4 bases at J; junction bases unmatched: 4. This CDR3 comprises 13 residues. Looked up from germline, CDR1 is KGHSH and CDR2 is LQKENI.

The genes are TRBV6-1 and TRBJ2-1, with TRBD2 matching 11 bases. Trimming took 4 bases from V and 3 from J; bases not matched to a gene: 8. The CDR3 loop spans 17 amino acids. From germline, CDR1 is MNHNS and CDR2 SASEGT. CDR3 sequence reads: CASSVIGTSGGYNEQFF. The CDR3 DNA is TGTGCCAGCAGTGTTATCGGGACTAGCGGAGGCTACAATGAGCAGTTCTTC.

This clonotype came up a few times. The CDR3 DNA follows: TGTGCCAGCAGCCCCAGACAGGGTGGCAATCAGCCCCAGCATTTT. It codes for CASSPRQGGNQPQHF. The chain links TRBV6-1 to TRBJ1-5; 7 bases map to TRBD1. CDR3 length: 15 amino acids. The V gene end was trimmed by 6 bases and the J gene end by 2 bases; junction bases not matched to a gene: 7. Per germline, CDR1 MNHNS and CDR2 SASEGT.

The J gene is TRBJ2-5, the V gene TRBV20-1; TRBD2 might be the D (6 bases). V lost 2 bases to trimming and J lost 5 bases, with 12 bases between them. The CDR3 spans 13 residues. Germline CDR1 is DFQATT and CDR2 is SNEGSKA (reference sequence). The CDR3 nucleotides read TGCAGTGCTAGATCGGGGACTGTGGAGACCCAGTACTTC. Its translation is CSARSGTVETQYF.

J is TRBJ2-1 and V is TRBV20-1, with TRBD2 matching over 11 bases. The J segment lost 8 bases and the V segment lost 6 bases, leaving 6 bases of the junction unmatched. The CDR3 contains 13 residues. The germline gives CDR1 DFQATT, CDR2 SNEGSKA (reference sequence). CDR3 bases: TGCAGTGCGCCTAGCGGGAGGAGGGATGAGCAGTTCTTC. Amino acid sequence: CSAPSGRRDEQFF.

The V call is TRBV9, the J call TRBJ2-5; D unresolved. Germline CDR1 reads SGDLS; CDR2 reads YYNGEE. The CDR3 consists of 15 residues. Trimming removed 0 bases from V and 5 bases from J, with 14 bases in between. Here the CDR3 reads CASSVVPQPEETQYF. CDR3 DNA: TGTGCCAGCAGCGTAGTGCCACAACCGGAGGAGACCCAGTACTTC.

The chain joins TRBV7-6 to TRBJ1-6, with 8 bases fitting TRBD1. The CDR3 runs 16 residues. Trimming removed 5 bases from V and 7 bases from J; junction bases left unmatched: 10. Germline loops: CDR1 SGHVS, CDR2 FNYEAQ. The CDR3: CASSTGQGLGNSPLHF. DNA for the CDR3: TGTGCCAGCAGCACCGGACAGGGTTTGGGCAATTCACCCCTCCACTTT.

This clonotype was detected only a few times. The rearrangement joins TRBV20-1 to TRBJ1-1, with TRBD1 as a possible D gene (6 bases). Germline V gene sequence: CDR1 DFQATT, CDR2 SNEGSKA (reference sequence). The CDR3 spans 15 residues. V lost 3 bases, J lost 1 base, and 15 bases lay in between. CDR3 region: CSASVAGAGNTEAFF. DNA for the CDR3: TGCAGTGCTAGTGTCGCAGGGGCTGGGAACACTGAAGCTTTCTTT.

The chain has TRBV18 and TRBJ2-2; D may be TRBD2 (5 bases). Trimming pared 0 bases from V and 3 bases from J, leaving 11 bases between. This CDR3 is built from 16 residues. The germline gives CDR1 KGHSH, CDR2 LQKENI. The CDR3 DNA follows: TGTGCCAGCTCACCACCGAACAGCGGCGACACCGGGGAGCTGTTTTTT. Its translation: CASSPPNSGDTGELFF.

The gene calls are TRBV5-6 and TRBJ2-1; D is unresolved. The CDR3 contains 15 residues. Per the germline V gene, CDR1 is SGHDT and CDR2 is YYEEEE. Trimming took 1 base from V and 6 from J, leaving 14 bases between them. The CDR3 spells CASSLMARGGNEQFF. The CDR3 bases are TGTGCCAGCAGCTTGATGGCAAGAGGTGGCAATGAGCAGTTCTTC.

This clonotype occurred a few times. The CDR3 protein is CASSSGAKGNSYNEQFF. The CDR3 coding sequence is TGTGCCAGCAGCTCAGGAGCCAAGGGGAATTCCTACAATGAGCAGTTCTTC. This chain uses TRBV4-2 with TRBJ2-1; tentatively, D is TRBD1 (5 bases). V lost 5 bases to trimming and J lost 1 base, with 18 bases between them. This CDR3 region has 17 residues. The V gene's germline CDR1 is LGHNA and CDR2 YNFKEQ.

The V gene is TRBV27, the J gene TRBJ2-2; 8 bases fit TRBD2. The V segment lost 5 bases and the J segment 4 bases; nucleotides outside the gene matches: 18. The germline CDR1 and CDR2 sequences are MNHEY and SMNVEV (reference sequence). CDR3 length: 19 amino acids. CDR3 in amino acids: CASSPYRFRAGAGTGELFF. CDR3 DNA sequence: TGTGCCAGCAGTCCCTATAGGTTTAGAGCGGGAGCTGGCACCGGGGAGCTGTTTTTT.

J is TRBJ2-3 and V is TRBV11-2; D unclear. CDR1 is SGHAT and CDR2 is FQNNGV in the germline V gene. This CDR3 is built from 18 residues. Deletions cut 0 bases from V and 0 bases from J, with 16 bases between. CDR3 sequence reads: CASSLDQVSHTSTDTQYF. The CDR3 nucleotides are TGTGCCAGCAGCTTAGACCAGGTGTCGCACACTAGCACAGATACGCAGTATTTT.

This clonotype was detected only a few times. CDR3 nucleotides: TGTGCCATCAGAGGACAATCCACCGGGGAGCTGTTTTTT. Protein: CAIRGQSTGELFF. This rearrangement joins TRBV10-3 to TRBJ2-2; a possible D gene is TRBD1 (5 bases). Trimming pared 6 bases from V and 4 bases from J, leaving 9 bases between. The germline V gene encodes CDR1 ENHRY and CDR2 SYGVKD. The CDR3 spans 13 residues.

V is TRBV5-1 and J is TRBJ2-5, with TRBD2 identical over 11 bases. Germline V gene sequence: CDR1 SGHRS, CDR2 YFSETQ. With V trimmed by 0 bases and J by 5 bases, 6 bases remained unmatched. The CDR3 spans 16 residues. CDR3 DNA sequence: TGCGCCAGCAGCTTGGACTTAGCGGGGGGGATGGAGACCCAGTACTTC. Translating it yields CASSLDLAGGMETQYF.

The genes are TRBV7-9 and TRBJ1-3; D uncertain. The germline V gene has CDR1 SEHNR and CDR2 FQNEAQ (reference sequence). There are 15 residues in the CDR3. Trimming took off 9 bases at V and 0 bases at J, with 15 bases between the two ends. The CDR3 DNA reads as TGTGCCAGGGCGACGGATCTGAGCTCTGGAAACACCATATATTTT. It is translated as CARATDLSSGNTIYF.

The V gene is TRBV6-1, the J gene TRBJ2-1; D is unclear. Germline loops: CDR1 MNHNS, CDR2 SASEGT. V shed 6 bases and J shed 0 bases, with 9 bases lying between them. The CDR3 consists of 14 residues. The CDR3 loop is CASRGLSSYNEQFF. CDR3 in DNA: TGTGCCAGCAGAGGGTTGAGCTCCTACAATGAGCAGTTCTTC.

The chain carries TRBV3-1 and TRBJ2-6; D is unresolved. CDR3 length: 16 amino acids. The V and J ends lost 4 bases and 0 bases respectively, with 10 bases between them. The germline V gene encodes CDR1 LGHDT and CDR2 YNNKEL (reference sequence). CDR3 sequence reads: CASSRGPTSGANVLTF. The DNA for the CDR3 is TGTGCCAGCAGCCGAGGACCGACCTCTGGGGCCAACGTCCTGACTTTC.

This clonotype showed up just a few times. The J gene is TRBJ2-7, the V gene TRBV6-1; D is ambiguous. Germline lookup yields CDR1 MNHNS and CDR2 SASEGT. The CDR3 is made up of 12 amino acids. Trimming stripped 8 bases from V and 4 bases from J, with 12 bases between. The CDR3 DNA is TGTGCCAGCTACTTTCCGCCATACGAGCAGTACTTC. Translating gives CASYFPPYEQYF.

The gene calls are TRBV5-1 and TRBJ2-7, with 7 bases that match TRBD2. The CDR3 extends over 17 amino acids. Losses at the gene ends were 6 bases for V and 3 bases for J; bases not matched to a gene: 18. Germline CDR1 is SGHRS and CDR2 is YFSETQ. CDR3 residues: CASTLGLAANLIYEQYF. CDR3 coding DNA: TGCGCCAGCACCCTGGGGCTAGCGGCCAACTTAATCTACGAGCAGTACTTC.

V usage is TRBV5-1 and J usage is TRBJ2-1; 13 bases align to TRBD2. Germline loops: CDR1 SGHRS, CDR2 YFSETQ. The CDR3 covers 16 residues. Unmatched junction bases numbered 10, after V lost 5 bases and J lost 8 bases. The CDR3 region is CASRPWGLAGSDEQFF. The CDR3 coding sequence is TGCGCCAGCAGGCCCTGGGGACTAGCGGGGTCGGATGAGCAGTTCTTC.